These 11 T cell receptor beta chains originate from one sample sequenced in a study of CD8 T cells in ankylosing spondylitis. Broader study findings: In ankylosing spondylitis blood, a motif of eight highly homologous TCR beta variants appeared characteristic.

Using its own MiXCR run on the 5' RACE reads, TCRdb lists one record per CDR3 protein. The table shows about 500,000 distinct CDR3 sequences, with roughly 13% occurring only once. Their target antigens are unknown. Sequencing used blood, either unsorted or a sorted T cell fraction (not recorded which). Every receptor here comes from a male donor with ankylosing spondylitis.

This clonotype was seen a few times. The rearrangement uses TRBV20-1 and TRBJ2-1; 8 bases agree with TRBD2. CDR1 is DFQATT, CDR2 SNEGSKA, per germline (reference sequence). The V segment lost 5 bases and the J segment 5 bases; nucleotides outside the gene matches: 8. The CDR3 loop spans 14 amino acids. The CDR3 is CSALSPGGDNEQFF. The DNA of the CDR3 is TGCAGTGCTCTATCCCCGGGGGGGGACAATGAGCAGTTCTTC.

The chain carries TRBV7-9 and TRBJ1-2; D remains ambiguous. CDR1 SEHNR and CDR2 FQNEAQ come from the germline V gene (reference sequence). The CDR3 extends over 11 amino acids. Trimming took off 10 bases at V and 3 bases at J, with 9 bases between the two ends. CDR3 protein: CAIQKDYGYTF. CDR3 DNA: TGTGCCATACAGAAAGACTATGGCTACACCTTC.

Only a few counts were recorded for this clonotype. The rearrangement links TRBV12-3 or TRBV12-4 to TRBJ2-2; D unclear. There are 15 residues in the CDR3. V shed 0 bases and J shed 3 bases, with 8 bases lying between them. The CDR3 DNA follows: TGTGCCAGCAGTTTAGCAGCCTCGGACACCGGGGAGCTGTTTTTT. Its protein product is CASSLAASDTGELFF.

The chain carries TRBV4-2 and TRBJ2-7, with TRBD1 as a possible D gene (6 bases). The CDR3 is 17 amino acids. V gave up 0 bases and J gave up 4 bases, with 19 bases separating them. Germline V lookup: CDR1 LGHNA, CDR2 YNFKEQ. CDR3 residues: CASSQDVRRQRGYEQYF. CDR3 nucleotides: TGTGCCAGCAGCCAAGATGTTCGTCGTCAAAGGGGGTACGAGCAGTACTTC.

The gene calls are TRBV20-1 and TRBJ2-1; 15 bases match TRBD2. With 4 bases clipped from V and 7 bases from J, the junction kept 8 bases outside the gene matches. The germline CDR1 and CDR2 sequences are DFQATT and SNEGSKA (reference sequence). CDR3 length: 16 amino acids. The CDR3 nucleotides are TGCAGTGCTAAAGGACTAGCGGGAGGGCGCAATAATGAGCAGTTCTTC. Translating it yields CSAKGLAGGRNNEQFF.

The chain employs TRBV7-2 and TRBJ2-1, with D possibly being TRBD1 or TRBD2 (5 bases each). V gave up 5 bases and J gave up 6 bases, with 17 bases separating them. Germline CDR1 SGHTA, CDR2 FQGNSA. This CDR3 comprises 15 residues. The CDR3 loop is CASSENPGPGNEQFF. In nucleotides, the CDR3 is TGTGCCAGCAGCGAGAACCCGGGACCAGGCAATGAGCAGTTCTTC.

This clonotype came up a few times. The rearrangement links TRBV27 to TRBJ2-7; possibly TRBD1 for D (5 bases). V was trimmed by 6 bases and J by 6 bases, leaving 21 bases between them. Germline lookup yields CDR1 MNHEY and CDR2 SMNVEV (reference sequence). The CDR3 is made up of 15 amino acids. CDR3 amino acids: CASRKNWGGYLEQYF. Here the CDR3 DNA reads TGTGCCAGCAGAAAGAACTGGGGCGGTTATCTCGAGCAGTACTTC.

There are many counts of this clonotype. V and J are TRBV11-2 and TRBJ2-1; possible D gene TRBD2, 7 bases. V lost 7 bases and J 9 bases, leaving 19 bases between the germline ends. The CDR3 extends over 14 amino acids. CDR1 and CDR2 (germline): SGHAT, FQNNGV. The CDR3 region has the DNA TGTGCCAGCAACTCTCGAGGGGGGGCGGTTGAGCAGTTCTTC. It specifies CASNSRGGAVEQFF.

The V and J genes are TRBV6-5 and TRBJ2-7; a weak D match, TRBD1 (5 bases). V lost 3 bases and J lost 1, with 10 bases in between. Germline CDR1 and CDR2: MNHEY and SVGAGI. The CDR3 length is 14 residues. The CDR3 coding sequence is TGTGCCAGCAGTTATGGGGCGCCTTCCTACGAGCAGTACTTC. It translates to CASSYGAPSYEQYF.

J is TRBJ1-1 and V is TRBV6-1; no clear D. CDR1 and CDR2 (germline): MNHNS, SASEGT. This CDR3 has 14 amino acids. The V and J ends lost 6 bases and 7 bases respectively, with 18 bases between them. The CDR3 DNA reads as TGTGCCAGCAGGTCCGTTGGCATCCCCGGTGAAGCTTTCTTT. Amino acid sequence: CASRSVGIPGEAFF.

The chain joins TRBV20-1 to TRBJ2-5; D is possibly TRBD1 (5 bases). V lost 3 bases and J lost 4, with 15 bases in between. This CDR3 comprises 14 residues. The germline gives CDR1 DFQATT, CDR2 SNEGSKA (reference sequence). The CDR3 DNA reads TGCAGTGCTAGTCCCGGACAAACGGTAGAGACCCAGTACTTC. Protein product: CSASPGQTVETQYF.